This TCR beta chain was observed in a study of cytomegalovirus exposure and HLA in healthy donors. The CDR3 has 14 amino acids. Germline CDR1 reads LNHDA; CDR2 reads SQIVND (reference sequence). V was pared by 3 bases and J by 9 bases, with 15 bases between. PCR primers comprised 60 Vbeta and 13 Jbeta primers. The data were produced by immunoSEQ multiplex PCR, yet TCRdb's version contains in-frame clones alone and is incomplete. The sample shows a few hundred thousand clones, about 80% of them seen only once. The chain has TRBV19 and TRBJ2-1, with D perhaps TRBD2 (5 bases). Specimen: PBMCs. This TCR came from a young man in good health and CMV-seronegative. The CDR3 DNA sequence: TGTGCCAGTAGTATTCGGGAACAGAGGAGTGAGCAGTTCTTC. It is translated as CASSIREQRSEQFF.